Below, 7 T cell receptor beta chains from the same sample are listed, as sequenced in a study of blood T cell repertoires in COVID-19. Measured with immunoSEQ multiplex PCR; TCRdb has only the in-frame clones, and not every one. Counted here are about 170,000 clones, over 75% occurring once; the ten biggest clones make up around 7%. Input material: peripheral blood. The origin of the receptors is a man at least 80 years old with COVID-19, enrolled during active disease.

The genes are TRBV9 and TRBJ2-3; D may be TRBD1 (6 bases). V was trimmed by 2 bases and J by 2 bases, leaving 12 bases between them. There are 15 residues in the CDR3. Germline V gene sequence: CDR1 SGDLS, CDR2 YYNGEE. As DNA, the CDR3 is TGTGCCAGCAGCGTGACAGGCTACCTCACAGATACGCAGTATTTT. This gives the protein CASSVTGYLTDTQYF.

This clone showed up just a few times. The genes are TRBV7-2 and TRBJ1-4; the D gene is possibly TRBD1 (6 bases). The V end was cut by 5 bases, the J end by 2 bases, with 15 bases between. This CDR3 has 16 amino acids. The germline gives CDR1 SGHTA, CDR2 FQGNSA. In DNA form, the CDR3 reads TGTGCCAGCAGCGAACAGGGTCCAGGCACTAATGAAAAACTGTTTTTT. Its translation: CASSEQGPGTNEKLFF.

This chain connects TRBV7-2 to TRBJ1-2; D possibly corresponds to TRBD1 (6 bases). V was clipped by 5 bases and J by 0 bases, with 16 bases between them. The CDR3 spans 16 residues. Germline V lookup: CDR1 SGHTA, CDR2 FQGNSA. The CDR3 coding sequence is TGTGCCAGCAGCAGGGGGGGGTCCGACTCTAACTATGGCTACACCTTC. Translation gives CASSRGGSDSNYGYTF.

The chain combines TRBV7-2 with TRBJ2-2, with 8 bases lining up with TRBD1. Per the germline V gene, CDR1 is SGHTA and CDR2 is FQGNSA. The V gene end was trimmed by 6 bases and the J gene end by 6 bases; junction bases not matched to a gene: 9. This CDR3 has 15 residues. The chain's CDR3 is CASRMSAGGSGELFF. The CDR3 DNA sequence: TGTGCCAGCAGAATGTCGGCAGGGGGCTCCGGGGAGCTGTTTTTT.

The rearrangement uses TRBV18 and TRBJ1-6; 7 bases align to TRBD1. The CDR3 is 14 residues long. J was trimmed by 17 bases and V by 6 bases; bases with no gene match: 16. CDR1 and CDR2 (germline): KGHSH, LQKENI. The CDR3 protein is CASSSRGQKEGFHF. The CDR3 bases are TGTGCCAGCTCTTCCCGGGGACAGAAGGAAGGTTTCCACTTT.

The chain's CDR3 is CASSLHQKNSPLHF. The CDR3 nucleotides read TGTGCCAGCAGCTTGCACCAGAAGAATTCACCCCTCCACTTT. This chain connects TRBV7-2 to TRBJ1-6, with D unclear. Per the germline V gene, CDR1 is SGHTA and CDR2 is FQGNSA. The length of the CDR3 is 14 residues. V dropped 3 bases and J dropped 7 bases, with 10 bases sitting between them.

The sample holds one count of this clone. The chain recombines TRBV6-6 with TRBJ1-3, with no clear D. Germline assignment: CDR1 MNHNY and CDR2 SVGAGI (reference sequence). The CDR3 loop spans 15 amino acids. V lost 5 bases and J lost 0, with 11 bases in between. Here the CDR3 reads CASSPPASSGNTIYF. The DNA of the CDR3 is TGTGCCAGCAGTCCCCCAGCTAGCTCTGGAAACACCATATATTTT.